This TCR beta chain was sequenced for a study of cytomegalovirus exposure and HLA in healthy donors. Study conclusions and caveats: Altogether, 150 or so TCR beta chains were recorded as cytomegalovirus-associated.

V lost 2 bases and J 1 base, leaving 8 bases between the germline ends. The CDR3 consists of 15 residues. Germline V gene lookup returns CDR1 SEHNR and CDR2 FQNEAQ (reference sequence). As for this clone: Antigen: not known.

The PCR made use of 60 Vbeta and 13 Jbeta primers. Sequenced by immunoSEQ multiplex PCR; TCRdb stores in-frame clones only, minus some. The table shows roughly 150,000 clones, with approximately 71% occurring only once. This TCR came from a woman younger than 30 in good health and CMV-seropositive. Sequencing was performed on PBMCs. V and J are TRBV7-9 and TRBJ1-4; D perhaps matches TRBD1 (6 bases). CDR3 loop: CASSLSRGTNEKLFF. The CDR3 nucleotides are TGTGCCAGCAGCTTAAGCAGGGGAACTAATGAAAAACTGTTTTTT.